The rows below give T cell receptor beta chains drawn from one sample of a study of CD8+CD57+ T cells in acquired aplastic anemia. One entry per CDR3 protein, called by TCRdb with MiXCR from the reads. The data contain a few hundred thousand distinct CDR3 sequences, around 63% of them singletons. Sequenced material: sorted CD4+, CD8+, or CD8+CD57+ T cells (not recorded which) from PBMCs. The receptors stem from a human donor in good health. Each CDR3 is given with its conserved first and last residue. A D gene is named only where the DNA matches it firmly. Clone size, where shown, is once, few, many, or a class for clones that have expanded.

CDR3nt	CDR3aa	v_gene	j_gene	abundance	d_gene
TGTGCCAGCTGGGGGTCCGGGGAGCTGTTTTTT	CASWGSGELFF	TRBV6-5	TRBJ2-2	many	.
TGTAGTGCTACTGGCAGGGTTGAGGAGACCCAGTACTTC	CSATGRVEETQYF	TRBV20-1	TRBJ2-5	.	.
TGTGCCAGCAGCTTAGCGGAACTAGCGGGAGGGGACTACGAGCAGTACTTC	CASSLAELAGGDYEQYF	TRBV7-8	TRBJ2-7	many	TRBD2
TGCAGTGGGGTATCCGGGACAGGGCGTAATTCACCCCTCCACTTT	CSGVSGTGRNSPLHF	TRBV20-1	TRBJ1-6	few	TRBD1
TGTGCCAGCAGCGTGGGACCACTGAACACTGAAGCTTTCTTT	CASSVGPLNTEAFF	TRBV9	TRBJ1-1	.	.
TGTGCCAGCAGCCAAACAATGGAACAGGAACAGTACTTC	CASSQTMEQEQYF	TRBV7-8	TRBJ2-7	.	.
TGTGCCAGCAGCTCGGGCGGGGGGGCCAACACCGGGGAGCTGTTTTTT	CASSSGGGANTGELFF	TRBV7-9	TRBJ2-2	.	TRBD2
TGTGCCAGCACCCTAGAGGTGCTTCTCGAGACCCAGTACTTC	CASTLEVLLETQYF	TRBV2	TRBJ2-5	once	.
TGTGCCAGCAGCCAGGGACAGGGGATGAGAGGCTACACCTTC	CASSQGQGMRGYTF	TRBV7-3	TRBJ1-2	.	TRBD1
TGTGCCAGCAGCCAGGGACGGGCCTCTCAAGAGACCCAGTACTTC	CASSQGRASQETQYF	TRBV7-2	TRBJ2-5	once	.
TGTGCCAGCAGCTTAATAGCGGGGGCCTACAATGAGCAGTTCTTC	CASSLIAGAYNEQFF	TRBV7-9	TRBJ2-1	many	TRBD2
TGCAGTGTCCCGGACCAGCGGGAGTTTAATGAGCAGTTCTTC	CSVPDQREFNEQFF	TRBV20-1	TRBJ2-1	.	TRBD2
TGCAGTGCTAGCGTCGACAGGGGGCGCCCGGACTATGGCTACACCTTC	CSASVDRGRPDYGYTF	TRBV20-1	TRBJ1-2	.	TRBD1
TGTGCCAGCAGTTACTCGAGCGAGGGGCAGCTCTATGGCTACACCTTC	CASSYSSEGQLYGYTF	TRBV6-1	TRBJ1-2	.	.
TGCAGTGCCCGGTCTAGCGGGAGCATCTACGAGCAGTACTTC	CSARSSGSIYEQYF	TRBV20-1	TRBJ2-7	once	TRBD2
TGCAGCGTTGATGGCGGGTCAGGGGGCTACGAGCAGTACTTC	CSVDGGSGGYEQYF	TRBV29-1	TRBJ2-7	many	TRBD1
TGTGCCAGCAGCCCCTTGACAGGGAATTCACCCCTCCACTTT	CASSPLTGNSPLHF	TRBV7-9	TRBJ1-6	.	TRBD1
TGTGCCATCGGAGCAGCGCGGGACAGCTATAATTCACCCCTCCACTTT	CAIGAARDSYNSPLHF	TRBV10-3	TRBJ1-6	.	TRBD1
TGTGCCAGCAGCGTAGGAAACGACCACAATGAGCAGTTCTTC	CASSVGNDHNEQFF	TRBV9	TRBJ2-1	many	.
TGTGCCAGCCGGACAGGGGGCGGCGAGCAGTACTTC	CASRTGGGEQYF	TRBV27	TRBJ2-7	many	TRBD1
TGTGCCAGCAGTGAAGGGGGGACAATGGACTGGAACACTGAAGCTTTCTTT	CASSEGGTMDWNTEAFF	TRBV6-1	TRBJ1-1	.	.
TGTGCCAGCAGCTTAGGATGGGACGAGCAGTACTTC	CASSLGWDEQYF	TRBV7-9	TRBJ2-7	many	.
TGTGCCACCCGCTGGACAGGGGGAGGTGAAGCTTTCTTT	CATRWTGGGEAFF	TRBV15	TRBJ1-1	once	TRBD1
TGTGCCACCAGCACCAAATTCGGGTCACCCCTCCACTTT	CATSTKFGSPLHF	TRBV15	TRBJ1-6	.	.
TGTGCCACCAGCAGAGATCTGACAGTACCCTCTGGAAACACCATATATTTT	CATSRDLTVPSGNTIYF	TRBV15	TRBJ1-3	.	.
TGTGCCACCAGTGATAGGGGACAGGGCGGTCGGACCCAGTACTTC	CATSDRGQGGRTQYF	TRBV24-1	TRBJ2-5	.	TRBD1
TGTGCCAGCTCATCGACGGAGAACACTGAAGCTTTCTTT	CASSSTENTEAFF	TRBV12-3/TRBV12-4	TRBJ1-1	.	.
TGCAGTGCGGAAGATACAGGGCGGAACACTGAAGCTTTCTTT	CSAEDTGRNTEAFF	TRBV20-1	TRBJ1-1	.	.
TGTGCCAGCAGCTTCGTGGAGACCAGAAATGAAAAACTGTTTTTT	CASSFVETRNEKLFF	TRBV7-9	TRBJ1-4	.	.
TGTGCCAGCAGCGTCGGGACAGGGGCTTACACAGATACGCAGTATTTT	CASSVGTGAYTDTQYF	TRBV9	TRBJ2-3	.	TRBD1
TGTGCCAGCAGCCAAGCGGGCTTCACAGATACGCAGTATTTT	CASSQAGFTDTQYF	TRBV7-3	TRBJ2-3	few	.
TGTGCCAGCAGTACCGCTCTAGCGCTTGGGAGATATAATGAGCAGTTCTTC	CASSTALALGRYNEQFF	TRBV27	TRBJ2-1	few	.
TGTGCCAGCAGCTTCTCTAGCGGGAGTTTCTACGAGCAGTACTTC	CASSFSSGSFYEQYF	TRBV7-9	TRBJ2-7	.	TRBD2
TGTGCCGGCAGCCCTCGGACAGGGGTGAACACTTGGGCTGAAGCTTTCTTT	CAGSPRTGVNTWAEAFF	TRBV14	TRBJ1-1	.	TRBD1
TGTGCCAGCAGCCTCAGAAGTTCAGACCGCGAGCAGTACTTC	CASSLRSSDREQYF	TRBV7-2	TRBJ2-7	.	.
TGCGCCAGCAGTCCCGGGGACAGGGTCCCCTACGAGCAGTACTTC	CASSPGDRVPYEQYF	TRBV10-1	TRBJ2-7	many	TRBD1
TGTGCCAGCAGCTTAGGGGACAGGAGGCTTGGTACGCAGTATTTT	CASSLGDRRLGTQYF	TRBV7-3	TRBJ2-3	.	TRBD1
TGCAGTGCTAGGGCGACAGATACCACCTATGGCTACACCTTC	CSARATDTTYGYTF	TRBV20-1	TRBJ1-2	many	.
TGCGCCAGCAGCCCATACGGGACTAGCGGGAGCCTAACTGAGGCAGATACGCAGTATTTT	CASSPYGTSGSLTEADTQYF	TRBV5-1	TRBJ2-3	.	TRBD2
TGTGCCAGCAGTTACTCGACCCAGGGTTTT	CASSYSTQGF	TRBV6-5	TRBJ2-3	.	.
TGTGCCATCAGTGAATCGGGAGGGCAGATGTACGAGCAGTACTTC	CAISESGGQMYEQYF	TRBV10-3	TRBJ2-7	.	TRBD2
TGTGCCAGCAGCTCGCGAGGGTGGGGACAGGGGGCAATGGACACTGAAGCTTTCTTT	CASSSRGWGQGAMDTEAFF	TRBV5-6	TRBJ1-1	.	TRBD1
TGTGCCAGCCAATTGGGGTCTTATCAGCCCCAGCATTTT	CASQLGSYQPQHF	TRBV19	TRBJ1-5	few	.
TGCAGTGCTAGGGGGACTAGTTGGTACGAGCAGTACTTC	CSARGTSWYEQYF	TRBV20-1	TRBJ2-7	.	TRBD2
TGCAGCGTAGCGATAGCGGCAAACACCGGGGAGCTGTTTTTT	CSVAIAANTGELFF	TRBV29-1	TRBJ2-2	.	.
TGTGCCGGCAGCCCACGGAAGGCCGAGCAGTACTTC	CAGSPRKAEQYF	TRBV6-6	TRBJ2-7	.	.
TGTGCCAGCAGCTTAACTCGCGAGACTGAAGCTTTCTTT	CASSLTRETEAFF	TRBV7-8	TRBJ1-1	.	.
TGTGCCAGTAGAAGGACAGGCTCTAACTATGGCTACACCTTC	CASRRTGSNYGYTF	TRBV19	TRBJ1-2	.	TRBD1
TGTGCCACTAAGGCGGCAGGAGGGGCTGGGGCCAACGTCCTGACTTTC	CATKAAGGAGANVLTF	TRBV19	TRBJ2-6	few	.
TGTGCCAGCAGCCGCGGGACATTTAACACTGAAGCTTTCTTT	CASSRGTFNTEAFF	TRBV12-3/TRBV12-4	TRBJ1-1	.	.
TGTGCCAGTAGTTTCGCAAACACTGAAGCTTTCTTT	CASSFANTEAFF	TRBV19	TRBJ1-1	.	.
TGTGCCAGCGGGGGGACGAGGGGTGCAGATACGCAGTATTTT	CASGGTRGADTQYF	TRBV15	TRBJ2-3	.	TRBD2
TGTGCCAGCAGAATCCTCGAGAGTAACACCGGGGAGCTGTTTTTT	CASRILESNTGELFF	TRBV2	TRBJ2-2	.	.
TGTGCCAGCAGCGTAGACGGGGGCGGCACAGATACGCAGTATTTT	CASSVDGGGTDTQYF	TRBV9	TRBJ2-3	.	.
TGTGCCAGCAGTGATTATGGGGTACGACTTAGCAATCAGCCCCAGCATTTT	CASSDYGVRLSNQPQHF	TRBV10-3	TRBJ1-5	.	.